Listed below are T cell receptor beta chains from one sample, sequenced in a study of neurological immune-mediated disorders. From the 5' RACE reads, TCRdb called clonotypes with MiXCR, one entry per CDR3 protein. The sample records 50,000 or so distinct CDR3 sequences, approximately 3.3% being singletons. The sequenced material came from PBMCs. All receptors derive from a man in his forties with multiple sclerosis. Each CDR3 is given with its conserved first and last residue. Fields, in order: J gene, clone size, V gene, D gene, CDR3 DNA, CDR3 protein. A D gene is named only where the DNA matches it firmly. Where a row states a size, it is once, few, many or the class of an expanded clone; other rows omit it.

>TRBJ2-5|many|TRBV12-3/TRBV12-4|-
TGTGCCAGCAAGGACAGAGAGACCCAGTACTTC
CASKDRETQYF
>TRBJ1-5|many|TRBV20-1|-
TGCAGTGCTCAGGCTTCGAGCAATCAGCCCCAGAATTTT
CSAQASSNQPQNF
>TRBJ1-3|many|TRBV6-6|TRBD1
TGTGCCAGCAGTTACGACAGGGGTGGAAACACCATATATTTT
CASSYDRGGNTIYF
>TRBJ2-1|many|TRBV3-1|TRBD1
TGTGCCAGCAGCCAAGTGGGGCAGGGGGTAAGTGAGCAGTTCTTC
CASSQVGQGVSEQFF
>TRBJ2-7|many|TRBV6-5|-
TGTGCCAGCAGTTACTCGGGCAGGGGTGGCGAGCAGTACTTC
CASSYSGRGGEQYF
>TRBJ1-6|-|TRBV20-1|-
TGCAGTGCTACCGACAGCTCATATAATTCACCCCTCCACTTT
CSATDSSYNSPLHF
>TRBJ1-6|many|TRBV12-3/TRBV12-4|TRBD1
TGTGCCAGCAGCCCCGACAGGGGTCGTGGTTCACCCCTCAACTTT
CASSPDRGRGSPLNF
>TRBJ2-2|medium-sized|TRBV7-9|-
TGTGCCAGCAGCTTATTTGGGGGGCCCTACGACTCCGGGGAGCTGTTTTTT
CASSLFGGPYDSGELFF
>TRBJ2-3|-|TRBV7-3|-
TGTGCCAGCAGCTTGTCCCGGGGTAGCACAGATACGCAGTATTTT
CASSLSRGSTDTQYF
>TRBJ2-7|many|TRBV12-3/TRBV12-4|-
TGTGCCAGCAGTTCCGACCCGGGACCCACCGACCGGGCCTACGAGCAGTACTTC
CASSSDPGPTDRAYEQYF
>TRBJ1-1|many|TRBV11-1|-
TGTGCCAGCAGCGGGAGTGGCTCAATGAACACTGAAGCTTTCTTT
CASSGSGSMNTEAFF
>TRBJ2-7|many|TRBV25-1|-
TGTGCCAGCAGTGATACCATGACAGTCTCCTACGAGCAGTACTTC
CASSDTMTVSYEQYF
>TRBJ1-6|many|TRBV11-2|TRBD1
TGTGCCAGCAGTGCCCAGGGGGGAGTTAATTCACCCCTCCACTTT
CASSAQGGVNSPLHF
>TRBJ1-4|many|TRBV11-2|-
TGTGCCAGCAGCCCGGACCGGTCAGCAAAACTGTTTTTT
CASSPDRSAKLFF
>TRBJ1-2|many|TRBV7-8|-
TGTGCCAGCAGCGATAACGGAATAAGCGCTCATGGCTACACCTTC
CASSDNGISAHGYTF
>TRBJ2-6|many|TRBV5-1|-
TGCGCCAGCAAGGACTCTGGGGCCAACGTCCTGACTTTC
CASKDSGANVLTF
>TRBJ2-2|few|TRBV7-9|-
TGTGCCAGCAGCCCCATAGGACCCGGGGAGCTGTTTTTT
CASSPIGPGELFF
>TRBJ2-7|many|TRBV18|TRBD1
TGTGCCAGCTCACCACCCAGCAGGGGGCCCAACGAGCAGTACTTC
CASSPPSRGPNEQYF
>TRBJ2-3|few|TRBV18|-
TGTGCCAGCTCACCCGGGACAAACACAGATACGCAGTATTTT
CASSPGTNTDTQYF
>TRBJ2-2|many|TRBV5-1|TRBD2
TGCGCCAGCACGCATATCGCTAGCGGGGGAAACCGTGGCACCGGGGAGCTGTTTTTT
CASTHIASGGNRGTGELFF
>TRBJ2-2|many|TRBV9|TRBD1
TGTGCCAGCAGCGCGACAGGGAAGCCCGGGGAGCTGTTTTTT
CASSATGKPGELFF
>TRBJ1-1|-|TRBV5-1|TRBD1
TGCGCCAGCAGCTGGACAGGGGGCACTGAAGCTTTCTTT
CASSWTGGTEAFF
>TRBJ2-7|many|TRBV30|TRBD1
TGTGCCTGCCTCGGGACAGGGTCCTACGAGCAGTACTTC
CACLGTGSYEQYF
>TRBJ2-1|-|TRBV20-1|TRBD1
TGCAGTGCTCAGTCCGTAGGGCAGGGGGCTAGAAATGAGCAGTTCTTC
CSAQSVGQGARNEQFF